This TCR beta chain was sequenced for a study of blood T cell repertoires in COVID-19. The CDR3 spans 11 residues. From germline, CDR1 is GTSNPN and CDR2 SVGIG (reference sequence). J was trimmed by 6 bases and V by 3 bases; bases with no gene match: 1. As handled by the study authors: Estimates of nucleated cell counts were drawn from the amplification of reference gene primers. TCRdb keeps only in-frame clones here, not all; method: immunoSEQ multiplex PCR. V and J calls and clone size are as listed in that table; D and trimming were resolved from the DNA. The sample comprises more than 70,000 clones, around nine tenths of which are singletons, and approximately 7.2% rests with the top ten.

The sequence came from a man aged 55 to 70 with acute or convalescent COVID-19. The chain carries TRBV30 and TRBJ1-2; 7 bases line up with TRBD1. The material sequenced was peripheral blood. The CDR3 nucleotides read TGTGCCTGGAGCCAGGGGGATGGCTACACCTTC. This codes for CAWSQGDGYTF.